This is a list of T cell receptor beta chains from one sample in a study of T cell responses to AZD1222 COVID-19 vaccine. The data were produced by immunoSEQ multiplex PCR, yet TCRdb's version contains in-frame clones alone and is incomplete. The sample has 25,000 to 30,000 clones, about 90% seen once; the top ten hold around 8%. Sample: peripheral blood, taken 28 days after the second AZD1222 dose. All receptors come from an adult who received the AZD1222 COVID-19 vaccine. Both conserved end residues are part of each CDR3. A D gene is named only where the DNA matches it firmly. Size tells how often a clone was seen (once, few, many) or the class of an expanded clone, and some rows leave it out.

size	length	D	V	J	CDR3	DNA
-	14	TRBD1	TRBV2	TRBJ2-5	CASSGGQGEETQYF	TGTGCCAGCAGTGGGGGACAGGGAGAAGAGACCCAGTACTTC
once	15	TRBD1	TRBV4-3	TRBJ2-2	CASSQKDRESGELFF	TGCGCCAGCAGCCAAAAGGACAGGGAATCCGGGGAGCTGTTTTTT
-	15	-	TRBV9	TRBJ1-2	CASSLITGGRDGYTF	TGTGCCAGCAGCCTCATAACGGGGGGTAGGGATGGCTACACCTTC
-	14	-	TRBV7-2	TRBJ2-3	CASSFGGVADTQYF	TGTGCCAGCAGCTTTGGTGGCGTTGCAGATACGCAGTATTTT
-	16	TRBD2	TRBV4-2	TRBJ2-7	CASSQVTGGTSYEQYF	TGTGCCAGCAGCCAAGTGACGGGAGGCACATCCTACGAGCAGTACTTC
-	13	-	TRBV5-1	TRBJ2-3	CASSLAGTDTQYF	TGCGCCAGCAGCTTGGCTGGCACAGATACGCAGTATTTT
-	15	-	TRBV7-8	TRBJ1-5	CASSPVGGGNQPQHF	TGTGCCAGCAGCCCAGTTGGAGGGGGCAATCAGCCCCAGCATTTT
-	15	-	TRBV7-9	TRBJ2-1	CASSPQVGKIDEQFF	TGTGCCAGCAGCCCCCAGGTGGGAAAGATCGATGAGCAGTTCTTC
once	14	-	TRBV5-1	TRBJ1-3	CASSLGRAGNTIYF	TGCGCCAGCAGCTTGGGCAGGGCTGGAAACACCATATATTTT
-	16	-	TRBV3-1/TRBV3-2	TRBJ1-2	CASSQEGVTAYYGYTF	TGTGCCAGCAGCCAAGAGGGGGTGACGGCTTACTATGGCTACACCTTC
-	15	TRBD2	TRBV28	TRBJ2-7	CASRGASGSSYEQYF	TGTGCCAGCAGGGGTGCTAGCGGAAGCTCCTACGAGCAGTACTTC
-	12	-	TRBV30	TRBJ1-5	CAWSRGKEPQHF	TGTGCCTGGAGTAGGGGAAAGGAGCCCCAGCATTTT
-	14	TRBD1	TRBV25-1	TRBJ1-4	CASSADRGNEKLFF	TGTGCCAGCAGTGCAGACAGGGGGAATGAAAAACTGTTTTTT
-	13	-	TRBV5-6	TRBJ1-4	CASSLRPAEKLFF	TGTGCCAGCAGCCTACGGCCTGCTGAAAAACTGTTTTTT
-	10	-	TRBV6-5	TRBJ1-4	CASRGEKLFF	TGTGCCAGCAGGGGGGAAAAACTGTTTTTT
-	13	-	TRBV30	TRBJ1-5	CAWSVGESQPQHF	TGTGCCTGGAGTGTGGGGGAAAGTCAGCCCCAGCATTTT
-	12	-	TRBV30	TRBJ1-2	CAFPGAAGGYTF	TGTGCCTTTCCAGGGGCTGCAGGTGGCTACACCTTC
-	12	-	TRBV6-2/TRBV6-3	TRBJ1-1	CASSYWEGEAFF	TGTGCCAGCAGTTACTGGGAGGGCGAAGCTTTCTTT
-	15	-	TRBV3-1/TRBV3-2	TRBJ1-1	CASTTTRDSSAEAFF	TGTGCCAGCACCACGACCCGAGACAGTTCGGCTGAAGCTTTCTTT
-	12	TRBD1	TRBV6-5	TRBJ1-1	CASKGQSTEAFF	TGTGCCAGCAAGGGACAGTCCACTGAAGCTTTCTTT
once	13	-	TRBV5-5	TRBJ1-5	CASSARSNQPQHF	TGTGCCAGCAGCGCAAGGTCCAATCAGCCCCAGCATTTT
-	17	TRBD2	TRBV7-6	TRBJ2-1	CASSPPGTSGGYNEQFF	TGTGCCAGCAGCCCCCCTGGGACTAGCGGGGGTTACAATGAGCAGTTCTTC
-	15	-	TRBV6-5	TRBJ2-1	CASNQGGTSSYEQFF	TGTGCCAGCAATCAGGGGGGTACTAGCTCTTATGAGCAGTTCTTC
-	16	TRBD1	TRBV2	TRBJ1-1	CASRSLPWGQGTEAFF	TGTGCCAGCAGGAGCCTTCCCTGGGGACAGGGCACTGAAGCTTTCTTT
-	15	-	TRBV28	TRBJ1-6	CASSLLELNNSPLHF	TGTGCCAGCAGTTTGCTCGAGTTGAATAATTCACCCCTCCACTTT
-	13	-	TRBV28	TRBJ1-5	CASSLSGRGAQHF	TGTGCCAGCAGTTTATCCGGCCGGGGGGCCCAGCATTTT
once	14	TRBD2	TRBV19	TRBJ2-7	CASKTTSGSYEQYF	TGTGCCAGTAAGACGACTAGCGGGAGTTACGAGCAGTACTTC
-	18	TRBD2	TRBV25-1	TRBJ2-1	CASSEFGTSGRAYNEQFF	TGTGCCAGCAGTGAATTCGGGACTAGCGGGAGGGCCTACAATGAGCAGTTCTTC
-	11	-	TRBV20-1	TRBJ1-2	CSGFSNYGYTF	TGCAGTGGCTTCTCTAACTATGGCTACACCTTC
-	14	-	TRBV11-2	TRBJ2-7	CASSPNGQLYEQYF	TGTGCCAGCAGCCCAAACGGACAGCTCTACGAGCAGTACTTC
-	11	-	TRBV11-2	TRBJ2-2	CASSAGADGIF	TGTGCCAGCAGTGCCGGAGCAGACGGGATTTTT
-	13	TRBD1	TRBV5-5	TRBJ1-1	CASSPDRGLNPFF	TGTGCCAGCAGCCCGGACAGGGGTCTGAATCCTTTCTTT
-	12	-	TRBV27	TRBJ1-2	CASSKSNYGYTF	TGTGCCAGTAGCAAGTCTAACTATGGCTACACCTTC
-	15	-	TRBV9	TRBJ1-5	CASMGLAGGDQPQHF	TGTGCCAGCATGGGGTTGGCCGGGGGGGATCAGCCCCAGCATTTT
-	13	-	TRBV11-2	TRBJ1-5	CASSFGPYQPQHF	TGTGCCAGCAGCTTCGGGCCCTATCAGCCCCAGCATTTT
-	15	-	TRBV7-2	TRBJ2-7	CASSSLGRAPYEQYF	TGTGCCAGCAGCTCCCTAGGGAGAGCACCCTACGAGCAGTACTTC
-	13	-	TRBV7-2	TRBJ2-7	CASSSSSIGEQYF	TGTGCCAGCAGCTCCTCTAGCATAGGCGAGCAGTACTTC
-	11	-	TRBV24-1	TRBJ2-2	CATGATGELFF	TGTGCCACCGGGGCTACCGGGGAGCTGTTTTTT
once	17	-	TRBV4-1	TRBJ1-5	CASSQQGLGYSNQPQHF	TGCGCCAGCAGCCAACAGGGGCTGGGGTATAGCAATCAGCCCCAGCATTTT
-	16	TRBD2	TRBV4-1	TRBJ2-7	CASSQGHGGGSYEQYF	TGCGCCAGCAGCCAAGGTCACGGGGGAGGGTCCTACGAGCAGTACTTC
-	16	-	TRBV27	TRBJ2-7	CASRLTASPGYYEQYF	TGTGCCAGCAGACTAACAGCGTCTCCAGGGTACTACGAGCAGTACTTC
-	13	-	TRBV27	TRBJ2-7	CASSSKRAYEQYF	TGTGCCAGCAGTTCGAAGAGGGCCTACGAGCAGTACTTC
-	17	-	TRBV27	TRBJ2-7	CASSLAPEGRSSYEQYF	TGTGCCAGCAGTTTAGCGCCGGAGGGGAGATCCTCCTACGAGCAGTACTTC
once	16	TRBD1	TRBV5-1	TRBJ1-5	CASSLDGTGYNQPQHF	TGCGCCAGCAGCTTGGATGGGACAGGGTATAATCAGCCCCAGCATTTT
-	13	-	TRBV19	TRBJ2-7	CASSIRGYGEQYF	TGTGCCAGTAGTATCCGGGGGTACGGCGAGCAGTACTTC
-	14	TRBD2	TRBV5-1	TRBJ2-7	CASSPLGGGGEQYF	TGCGCCAGCAGCCCTCTGGGGGGGGGTGGAGAGCAGTACTTC
-	16	TRBD2	TRBV18	TRBJ2-7	CASSGTSGSLLYEQYF	TGTGCCAGCTCAGGGACTAGCGGGAGCCTCCTCTACGAGCAGTACTTC
once	16	-	TRBV5-1	TRBJ1-6	CASSLAPDPRNSPLHF	TGCGCCAGCAGCTTGGCTCCGGATCCCAGGAATTCACCCCTCCACTTT
-	14	-	TRBV18	TRBJ1-1	CASSPQQGNTEAFF	TGTGCCAGCTCACCCCAACAGGGGAACACTGAAGCTTTCTTT
-	14	-	TRBV7-3	TRBJ2-5	CASSLDGTQETQYF	TGTGCCAGCAGCTTAGACGGAACACAAGAGACCCAGTACTTC
-	15	-	TRBV12-5	TRBJ1-3	CASGLDIGSGNTIYF	TGTGCTAGTGGTTTGGACATCGGGTCTGGAAACACCATATATTTT
-	14	-	TRBV5-8	TRBJ1-2	CASSLAGGPGGYTF	TGTGCCAGCAGCTTGGCCGGGGGGCCGGGTGGCTACACCTTC
-	14	TRBD1	TRBV30	TRBJ1-2	CAWSALTGPHGYTF	TGTGCCTGGAGTGCCCTGACAGGGCCTCATGGCTACACCTTC
-	13	-	TRBV11-3	TRBJ2-3	CASSSQPTDTQYF	TGTGCCAGCAGCTCCCAACCAACAGATACGCAGTATTTT
-	15	TRBD1	TRBV2	TRBJ2-3	CASRLGDRVGDTQYF	TGTGCCAGCAGGTTGGGGGACAGGGTTGGGGATACGCAGTATTTT
-	18	-	TRBV15	TRBJ2-3	CATNQEAEYQASTDTQYF	TGTGCCACCAACCAAGAGGCCGAGTATCAGGCTAGCACAGATACGCAGTATTTT
-	17	-	TRBV3-1/TRBV3-2	TRBJ1-3	CASSQGQGLDSGNTIYF	TGTGCCAGCAGCCAAGGTCAGGGCCTCGACTCTGGAAACACCATATATTTT
once	17	TRBD2	TRBV18	TRBJ2-2	CASSPPVAGGNTGELFF	TGTGCCAGCTCACCACCGGTCGCGGGGGGCAACACCGGGGAGCTGTTTTTT
-	13	-	TRBV11-3	TRBJ1-1	CASSLGRAGEAFF	TGTGCCAGCAGCTTAGGGAGGGCAGGTGAAGCTTTCTTT
-	18	-	TRBV4-3	TRBJ1-2	CASSQGPERVRPVYGYTF	TGCGCCAGCAGCCAAGGCCCGGAGAGGGTCCGTCCCGTTTATGGCTACACCTTC